This T cell receptor (beta chain) was retrieved from a study of blood T cell repertoires in COVID-19. Study summary: Material from acute and convalescent COVID-19 was sourced from the United States, Italy and Spain. Sources were T cells, B-cell-depleted T cells, or PBMCs; the material itself was cDNA or gDNA.

The age range of participants was 18 to 89 years, with residence in about 25 US areas. In the source study's methods: Counts of nucleated cells, estimated from reference gene primer amplification, were obtained. Sequenced by immunoSEQ multiplex PCR; TCRdb stores in-frame clones only, minus some. The V and J calls and clone size were taken over from that table, and D and trimming were inferred from the DNA. The sample lists approximately 200,000 clones, around 87% occurring once. The source is a woman in her 30s who had recovered from COVID-19. Sequencing was performed on PBMCs or T cells enriched from blood (not recorded which).

In DNA, the CDR3 is TGTGCCAGCAGTTACTCGACCCAGCGACAAGAGACCCAGTACTTC. It translates to CASSYSTQRQETQYF. The chain carries TRBV6-5 and TRBJ2-5, with no clear D. The CDR3 runs to 15 residues. Germline CDR1 MNHEY, CDR2 SVGAGI. The V and J ends lost 0 bases and 2 bases respectively, with 10 bases between them.